Each of the 27 T cell receptor beta chains below was sequenced from the same sample in a study of T cell responses to AZD1222 COVID-19 vaccine. Clones were read by immunoSEQ multiplex PCR, and TCRdb kept only the in-frame ones, dropping some. The data contain approximately 130,000 clones, over 85% of them seen just once; the ten biggest clones take up about 0.91%. This specimen was peripheral blood, taken on day 0 of AZD1222 vaccination. The receptors come from an adult in good health.

The chain has TRBV28 and TRBJ1-3; 8 bases agree with TRBD1. V dropped 1 base and J dropped 0; count of bases not matched to a gene: 5. Germline V gives CDR1 MDHEN, CDR2 SYDVKM. The CDR3 consists of 17 residues. The CDR3 region has the DNA TGTGCCAGCAGTTTATCAGGGGGCCTCCACTCTGGAAACACCATATATTTT. Translation: CASSLSGGLHSGNTIYF.

This clone was seen only a few times. The genes are TRBV6-5 and TRBJ1-2; 9 bases align to TRBD1. CDR1 and CDR2 from the germline V gene are MNHEY and SVGAGI. J gave up 5 bases and V 7 bases, and 11 bases lay outside the gene matches. This CDR3 contains 15 residues. CDR3 in DNA: TGTGCCAGCACGACCGTGGGACAGGGCCATTATGGCTACACCTTC. This encodes CASTTVGQGHYGYTF.

The J gene is TRBJ1-5, the V gene TRBV12-3 or TRBV12-4; D gene unclear. Trimming took 3 bases from V and 3 from J, leaving 6 bases between them. This CDR3 has 13 residues. The CDR3 bases are TGTGCCAGCAGTTTGCGGTCCAATCAGCCCCAGCATTTT. Amino acids: CASSLRSNQPQHF.

This clone was detected only a few times. The chain links TRBV19 to TRBJ1-1, with D tentatively TRBD1 (5 bases). V lost 6 bases to trimming and J lost 7 bases, with 15 bases between them. The CDR3 runs to 13 residues. Per germline, CDR1 LNHDA and CDR2 SQIVND (reference sequence). The CDR3 region has the DNA TGTGCCAGTAGCATCCTCCGGGGCAGTGAAGCTTTCTTT. Translated: CASSILRGSEAFF.

This chain joins TRBV27 and TRBJ1-2; the match to TRBD1 covers 9 bases. This CDR3 region has 17 residues. Germline CDR1 reads MNHEY; CDR2 reads SMNVEV (reference sequence). V shed 5 bases, J shed 6 bases, and the junction held 16 bases outside the gene matches. CDR3 DNA: TGTGCCAGCAGTCCCTCATGGGCGGGACAGGGATCAGATGGCTACACCTTC. Protein product: CASSPSWAGQGSDGYTF.

The chain carries TRBV5-4 and TRBJ1-2; D possibly corresponds to TRBD1 (5 bases). Trimming took off 0 bases at V and 7 bases at J, with 13 bases between the two ends. The CDR3 loop spans 14 amino acids. Germline assignment: CDR1 SGHNT and CDR2 YYREEE (reference sequence). This CDR3 is CASSLGEGRRGYTF. CDR3 in DNA: TGTGCCAGCAGCTTGGGTGAGGGGCGACGTGGCTACACCTTC. Based on the CDR3 plus reference TRBV5-4 and TRBJ1-2, the full variable domain is ETGVTQSPTHLIKTRGQQVTLRCSSQSGHNTVSWYQQALGQGPQFIFQYYREEENGRGNFPPRFSGLQFPNYSSELNVNALELDDSALYLCASSLGEGRRGYTFGSGTRLTVV.

This clone was observed once. The CDR3, as DNA: TGTGCCAGCAGCTTAGCGCAGACGCCCTACGAGCAGTACTTC. Translated, it gives CASSLAQTPYEQYF. This chain connects TRBV7-8 to TRBJ2-7; D is undetermined. V shed 0 bases and J shed 2 bases, with 8 bases lying between them. The germline CDR1 and CDR2 sequences are SGHVS and FQNEAQ. CDR3 length: 14 residues.

This clone was observed once. This chain uses TRBV3-1 (or the pseudogene TRBV3-2) with TRBJ2-7; TRBD1 matches at 8 bases. CDR3 length equals 15 residues. Germline loops: CDR1 LGHDT, CDR2 YNNKEL (reference sequence). V gave up 0 bases and J gave up 7 bases; unmatched junction bases: 8. The CDR3 is CASSQETGVRGEQYF. In nucleotides, the CDR3 is TGTGCCAGCAGCCAAGAGACAGGGGTCCGCGGGGAGCAGTACTTC.

CDR3 coding DNA: TGTGCCAGCGGGGTCAATCAGCCCCAGCATTTT. Amino acid sequence: CASGVNQPQHF. The chain is built from TRBV6-5 and TRBJ1-5; D remains unclear. The V end was cut by 8 bases, the J end by 3 bases, with 5 bases between. The CDR3 consists of 11 residues. Germline CDR1 and CDR2: MNHEY and SVGAGI.

The chain uses TRBV27 and TRBJ2-7, with D perhaps matching TRBD1 or TRBD2 (5 bases each). CDR1 is MNHEY, CDR2 SMNVEV, per germline (reference sequence). The V end lost 6 bases, the J end lost 3 bases, and 18 bases lay between the germline ends. This CDR3 is 15 amino acids long. The CDR3 here is CASSPRGAGDYEQYF. CDR3 in DNA: TGTGCCAGCAGCCCCCGAGGGGCCGGGGACTACGAGCAGTACTTC.

The chain combines TRBV18 with TRBJ2-1, with 12 bases aligning to TRBD2. The germline gives CDR1 KGHSH, CDR2 LQKENI. This CDR3 has 16 amino acids. With V trimmed by 0 bases and J by 9 bases, 6 bases remained unmatched. Here the CDR3 reads CASSPPASGGDGEQFF. The CDR3 region has the DNA TGTGCCAGCTCACCACCGGCTAGCGGGGGGGATGGTGAGCAGTTCTTC.

J is TRBJ2-1 and V is TRBV10-2; 7 nucleotides align to TRBD1. CDR1 is WSHSY, CDR2 SAAADI, per germline. The CDR3 sequence is 15 residues long. The junction had 9 bases not matched to a gene; V was cut back by 6 bases and J by 4 bases. The chain's CDR3 is CASRERGGAYNEQFF. In DNA, the CDR3 is TGCGCCAGCAGAGAACGAGGGGGCGCGTACAATGAGCAGTTCTTC.

This chain links TRBV7-2 with TRBJ2-3, with 9 bases identical to TRBD2. Germline V lookup: CDR1 SGHTA, CDR2 FQGNSA. V was clipped by 5 bases and J by 6 bases; unmatched bases: 12. The CDR3 consists of 16 residues. CDR3 sequence: CASSHAQRGVWDTQYF. CDR3 sequence (DNA): TGTGCCAGCAGCCACGCCCAGCGGGGGGTGTGGGATACGCAGTATTTT.

V and J are TRBV20-1 and TRBJ2-1, with D unclear. V shed 6 bases and J shed 3 bases, with 6 bases lying between them. The CDR3 contains 11 residues. The germline V gene encodes CDR1 DFQATT and CDR2 SNEGSKA (reference sequence). CDR3 DNA: TGCAGTGCATCCAACTACAATGAGCAGTTCTTC. Translation: CSASNYNEQFF.

V is TRBV18 and J is TRBJ2-5, with D uncertain. Trimming cost V 5 bases and J 2 bases, with 9 bases left between them. CDR3 size: 13 residues. Per the germline V gene, CDR1 is KGHSH and CDR2 is LQKENI. CDR3: CASSTTRQETQYF. Here the CDR3 DNA reads TGTGCCAGCTCAACAACAAGGCAAGAGACCCAGTACTTC.

The chain employs TRBV6-5 and TRBJ1-3, with D unclear. V was pared by 3 bases and J by 4 bases, with 13 bases between. Germline CDR1 and CDR2: MNHEY and SVGAGI. This CDR3 region has 15 residues. CDR3 DNA: TGTGCCAGCAGTTATCGCCCAGGCCACGGAAACACCATATATTTT. Its translation: CASSYRPGHGNTIYF.

The chain joins TRBV10-3 to TRBJ1-4; D uncertain. CDR3 length: 16 amino acids. In germline, CDR1 is ENHRY, CDR2 SYGVKD. V gave up 0 bases and J gave up 7 bases, with 15 bases separating them. The CDR3 sequence is CAISESNRVFSEKLFF. For the CDR3, the DNA is TGTGCCATCAGTGAGTCGAATAGAGTTTTCAGTGAAAAACTGTTTTTT.

This clone has only one observation. This chain joins TRBV29-1 and TRBJ2-2; 11 nucleotides match TRBD1. With V trimmed by 7 bases and J by 6 bases, 4 bases remained unmatched. The germline gives CDR1 SQVTM, CDR2 ANQGSEA. The CDR3 spans 13 residues. The CDR3 loop reads CSARDRGSGELFF. The CDR3 nucleotides read TGCAGCGCCCGGGACAGGGGGTCCGGGGAGCTGTTTTTT.

Notes on this clone: Other DNA sequences from this sample encode an identical CDR3 as well. J is TRBJ2-7 and V is TRBV3-1 (or the pseudogene TRBV3-2); D gene unclear. V lost 1 base and J lost 4, with 2 bases in between. CDR1 and CDR2 from the germline V gene are LGHDT and YNNKEL (reference sequence). CDR3 length equals 11 residues. The CDR3 loop reads CASSQGYEQYF. As DNA, the CDR3 is TGTGCCAGCAGCCAAGGGTACGAGCAGTACTTC.

V gene TRBV6-1 combines with J gene TRBJ2-3, with TRBD2 as a possible D gene (5 bases). V dropped 3 bases and J dropped 0 bases, with 10 bases sitting between them. CDR1 MNHNS and CDR2 SASEGT come from the germline V gene. The CDR3 runs 15 residues. CDR3 protein: CASSERAASTDTQYF. CDR3 DNA sequence: TGTGCCAGCAGTGAGAGGGCCGCGAGCACAGATACGCAGTATTTT.

The chain has TRBV7-9 and TRBJ1-2; a weak D match, TRBD1 (5 bases). Germline V gene data show CDR1 as SEHNR and CDR2 as FQNEAQ (reference sequence). The ends were cut back, 6 bases at V and 0 bases at J, with 14 bases in the middle. This CDR3 has 15 amino acids. The CDR3 sequence: CASRRQIGTNYGYTF. CDR3 bases: TGTGCCAGCAGGCGACAGATTGGTACTAACTATGGCTACACCTTC.

The chain carries TRBV19 and TRBJ1-4; weak D call: TRBD1 (5 bases). The CDR3 totals 14 residues. V shed 6 bases and J shed 4 bases, with 12 bases lying between them. Per germline, CDR1 LNHDA and CDR2 SQIVND (reference sequence). The CDR3 DNA reads TGTGCCAGTAGCCCAGGGCCCTATAATGAAAAACTGTTTTTT. Protein product: CASSPGPYNEKLFF.

The chain is built from TRBV7-9 and TRBJ2-1; no firm D call. Trimming took off 1 base at V and 4 bases at J, with 14 bases between the two ends. Looked up from germline, CDR1 is SEHNR and CDR2 is FQNEAQ (reference sequence). This CDR3 is 16 amino acids long. DNA for the CDR3: TGTGCCAGCAGCTTAGGTCTCGGACCCCAATACAATGAGCAGTTCTTC. It encodes CASSLGLGPQYNEQFF.

The chain carries TRBV18 and TRBJ2-1, with TRBD2 matching 11 bases. J gave up 3 bases and V 3 bases, and 7 bases lay outside the gene matches. The CDR3 runs to 17 residues. In germline, CDR1 is KGHSH, CDR2 LQKENI. The CDR3 protein is CASSPSLAGAHYNEQFF. CDR3 DNA: TGTGCCAGCTCACCTTCACTAGCGGGGGCCCACTACAATGAGCAGTTCTTC.

This clone was counted a single time. This sequence joins TRBV5-1 and TRBJ2-4; D may match TRBD1 or TRBD2 (6 bases each). The V end was cut by 8 bases, the J end by 6 bases, with 30 bases between. Germline loops: CDR1 SGHRS, CDR2 YFSETQ. The CDR3 length is 18 residues. CDR3 residues: CASSAGQRFSEIGNIQYF. CDR3 bases: TGCGCCAGTTCTGCGGGACAAAGATTTTCGGAGATCGGAAACATTCAGTACTTC.

This chain connects TRBV5-4 to TRBJ1-1, with D maybe TRBD1 (5 bases). The CDR3 has 13 residues. Trimming left V 5 bases short and J 3 bases short, with 11 bases between. The germline gives CDR1 SGHNT, CDR2 YYREEE (reference sequence). The CDR3 DNA is TGTGCCAGCAGTGGGGGGTTGGACACTGAAGCTTTCTTT. This sequence encodes CASSGGLDTEAFF.

The genes are TRBV2 and TRBJ1-5; the D is unclear. V lost 7 bases, J lost 7 bases, and 14 bases lay in between. CDR3 length equals 13 residues. The germline V gene encodes CDR1 SNHLY and CDR2 FYNNEI. CDR3 residues: CASTRRAGQPQHF. The CDR3 DNA is TGTGCCAGCACCCGAAGGGCGGGGCAGCCCCAGCATTTT. Based on the CDR3 plus reference TRBV2 and TRBJ1-5, the full variable domain is EPEVTQTPSHQVTQMGQEVILRCVPISNHLYFYWYRQILGQKVEFLVSFYNNEISEKSEIFDDQFSVERPDGSNFTLKIRSTKLEDSAMYFCASTRRAGQPQHFGDGTRLSIL.